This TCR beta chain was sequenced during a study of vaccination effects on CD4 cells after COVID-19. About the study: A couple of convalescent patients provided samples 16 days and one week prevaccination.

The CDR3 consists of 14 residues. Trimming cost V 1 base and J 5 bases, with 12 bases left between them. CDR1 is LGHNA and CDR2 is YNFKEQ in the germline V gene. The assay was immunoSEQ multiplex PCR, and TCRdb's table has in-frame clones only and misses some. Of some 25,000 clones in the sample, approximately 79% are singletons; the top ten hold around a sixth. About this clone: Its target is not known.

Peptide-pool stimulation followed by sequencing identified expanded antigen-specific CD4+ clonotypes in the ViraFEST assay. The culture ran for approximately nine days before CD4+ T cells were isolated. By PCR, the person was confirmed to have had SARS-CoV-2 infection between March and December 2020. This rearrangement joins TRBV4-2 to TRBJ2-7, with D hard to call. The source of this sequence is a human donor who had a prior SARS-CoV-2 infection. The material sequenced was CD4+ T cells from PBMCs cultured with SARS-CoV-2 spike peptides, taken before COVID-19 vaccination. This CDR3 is CASSQGAVGDEQYF. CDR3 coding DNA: TGTGCCAGCAGCCAAGGTGCGGTGGGTGACGAGCAGTACTTC.